This entry is about one T cell receptor beta chain. The sample originates from a study of blood T cell repertoires in COVID-19. Germline V gene data show CDR1 as SGHRS and CDR2 as YFSETQ. With 3 bases clipped from V and 5 bases from J, the junction kept 5 bases outside the gene matches. The length of the CDR3 is 14 residues. Some clones are missing from TCRdb's copy, which holds only in-frame ones; the method was immunoSEQ multiplex PCR. The table includes about 180,000 clones, roughly three quarters detected once. The receptor was isolated from a woman of 80 years or more with COVID-19, enrolled during active disease. The chain uses TRBV5-1 and TRBJ1-1; 9 positions match TRBD1. The sample was peripheral blood. The CDR3 nucleotides read TGCGCCAGCAGCTCCGGGACAGGGTTAACTGAAGCTTTCTTT. It yields the protein CASSSGTGLTEAFF.